Listed here are 22 T cell receptor beta chains from one sample, sequenced in a study of cytotoxic CD8 clonotypes in ibrutinib-treated CLL (dated by TCRdb to 2020 to 2022). In the paper's terms, the time point label means: roughly 2 years on ibrutinib. The library was produced with the immunoSEQ multiplex PCR assay. TCRdb provides this immuneACCESS table in a form limited to in-frame rearrangements. Some clones are lacking; in checked studies, under half of them reflect an unresolved V gene, and why the rest are absent is not known. This sample gives 90,000 to 150,000 clones in total; roughly 60% of them show up just once. The ten largest make up 35% to 40% of the sample. Sequencing was performed on PBMCs, taken after 24 months of ibrutinib treatment. The receptors here all came from a human donor with chronic lymphocytic leukemia.

The chain links TRBV28 to TRBJ1-5, with D perhaps matching TRBD1 (6 bases). Per germline, CDR1 MDHEN and CDR2 SYDVKM. The V end lost 3 bases, the J end lost 5 bases, and 17 bases lay between the germline ends. The CDR3 is made up of 16 amino acids. CDR3 coding DNA: TGTGCCAGCAGTTTGATTGGACAGAGCTGGGATCAGCCCCAGCATTTT. It specifies CASSLIGQSWDQPQHF.

This clone has more than one count but fewer than ten. The J gene is TRBJ2-3, the V gene TRBV7-3, with unresolved D. The germline V gene has CDR1 SGHTA and CDR2 FQGTGA. Trimming removed 4 bases from V and 6 bases from J, with 8 bases in between. The CDR3 spans 12 residues. The DNA for the CDR3 is TGTGCCAGCAGCTCCACCGAGGATACGCAGTATTTT. It yields the protein CASSSTEDTQYF.

The genes are TRBV10-3 and TRBJ1-3, with 7 bases aligning to TRBD1. V was pared by 8 bases and J by 2 bases, with 9 bases of the junction left unmatched. The CDR3 has 15 residues. Germline V gives CDR1 ENHRY, CDR2 SYGVKD. The CDR3 region is CAISGGAGTGNTIYF. CDR3 sequence (DNA): TGTGCCATCTCAGGGGGAGCAGGCACTGGAAACACCATATATTTT.

The V call is TRBV5-1, the J call TRBJ2-5; perhaps TRBD1 as D (7 bases). Between the trimmed V and J ends, which lost 4 bases and 3 bases, there was a span of 13 bases. The CDR3 is made up of 14 amino acids. Germline loops: CDR1 SGHRS, CDR2 YFSETQ. The CDR3 is CASSPDRREETQYF. The CDR3 DNA sequence: TGCGCCAGCAGCCCGGACAGGAGGGAAGAGACCCAGTACTTC. Drawing the rest from reference TRBV5-1 and TRBJ2-5, the complete variable domain is KAGVTQTPRYLIKTRGQQVTLSCSPISGHRSVSWYQQTPGQGLQFLFEYFSETQRNKGNFPGRFSGRQFSNSRSEMNVSTLELGDSALYLCASSPDRREETQYFGPGTRLLVL.

A single count supports this clone. The chain is built from TRBV10-3 and TRBJ2-5, with 9 bases identical to TRBD2. Germline V CDR1 and CDR2: ENHRY, SYGVKD. Losses at the gene ends were 6 bases for V and 1 base for J; bases not matched to a gene: 6. The CDR3 totals 15 residues. CDR3 protein: CAISPGLAFQETQYF. CDR3 in DNA: TGTGCCATCAGCCCGGGACTAGCTTTCCAAGAGACCCAGTACTTC.

This sequence joins TRBV6-5 and TRBJ2-5, with TRBD2 identical over 7 bases. Looked up from germline, CDR1 is MNHEY and CDR2 is SVGAGI. Trimming took 5 bases from V and 3 from J; bases not matched to a gene: 9. The CDR3 is 15 residues long. CDR3 DNA: TGTGCCAGCAGTGCAACGGGGGGACTTAAAGAGACCCAGTACTTC. As protein: CASSATGGLKETQYF.

This clone was counted a few times. V is TRBV27 and J is TRBJ1-2; D perhaps matches TRBD1 (5 bases). The CDR3 runs to 14 residues. Germline V gene data show CDR1 as MNHEY and CDR2 as SMNVEV (reference sequence). Trimming left V 6 bases short and J 0 bases short, with 11 bases between. The CDR3 region has the DNA TGTGCCAGCAGGCCGGGACGCACTAACTATGGCTACACCTTC. Encoded protein: CASRPGRTNYGYTF.

A few counts support this clone. The chain carries TRBV2 and TRBJ2-7, with D perhaps matching TRBD1 (7 bases). CDR1 and CDR2 (germline): SNHLY, FYNNEI. The CDR3 extends over 14 amino acids. Trimming cost V 6 bases and J 0 bases, with 12 bases left between them. CDR3 amino acids: CASSWGDSSYEQYF. The CDR3, as DNA: TGTGCCAGCAGCTGGGGGGACAGCTCCTACGAGCAGTACTTC.

This chain joins TRBV5-1 and TRBJ1-1; 8 positions agree with TRBD1. The germline CDR1 and CDR2 sequences are SGHRS and YFSETQ. The CDR3 is 15 amino acids. Unmatched junction bases numbered 8, after V lost 2 bases and J lost 5 bases. The CDR3 reads CASSLPTGGNTEAFF. The CDR3 DNA follows: TGCGCCAGCAGCTTACCAACAGGGGGTAATACTGAAGCTTTCTTT.

V and J are TRBV30 and TRBJ1-1, with D possibly TRBD1 on 6 matching bases. Germline V gene sequence: CDR1 GTSNPN, CDR2 SVGIG (reference sequence). The CDR3 sequence is 14 residues long. Trimming removed 3 bases from V and 8 bases from J, with 19 bases in between. CDR3 in amino acids: CAWSRGQGGEEAFF. CDR3 coding DNA: TGTGCCTGGAGCAGGGGTCAGGGCGGAGAAGAAGCTTTCTTT.

Comment on this clone: This sample also contains other DNA sequences that code for the same CDR3. V is TRBV29-1 and J is TRBJ1-1; the match to TRBD1 covers 7 bases. The V segment lost 5 bases and the J segment 2 bases; nucleotides outside the gene matches: 5. The CDR3 length is 13 residues. Germline lookup yields CDR1 SQVTM and CDR2 ANQGSEA. The CDR3 DNA follows: TGCAGCGTTAGCAGGGGGTTAAACACTGAAGCTTTCTTT. It encodes CSVSRGLNTEAFF.

The chain combines TRBV19 with TRBJ1-5, with TRBD1 identical over 7 bases. The CDR3 sequence is 14 residues long. Trimming took 6 bases from V and 2 from J; bases not matched to a gene: 4. The germline V gene encodes CDR1 LNHDA and CDR2 SQIVND (reference sequence). CDR3 sequence reads: CASRTGSGNQPQHF. In nucleotides, the CDR3 is TGTGCCAGTAGGACAGGGAGTGGCAATCAGCCCCAGCATTTT.

The V gene is TRBV2, the J gene TRBJ1-5; D might be TRBD1 (5 bases). The germline CDR1 and CDR2 sequences are SNHLY and FYNNEI. The V and J ends lost 4 bases and 6 bases respectively, with 10 bases between them. This CDR3 spans 13 amino acids. This chain's CDR3 is CASSGTQFQPQHF. CDR3 nucleotides: TGTGCCAGCAGTGGGACACAGTTTCAGCCCCAGCATTTT.

This clone was picked up a small number of times. CDR3: CASSPGGSLGSPLHF. In DNA, the CDR3 is TGTGCCAGCAGCCCCGGGGGCTCCTTGGGTTCACCCCTCCACTTT. This chain uses TRBV25-1 with TRBJ1-6, with D possibly matching TRBD1 (6 bases). The CDR3 totals 15 residues. V was trimmed by 6 bases and J by 9 bases, leaving 18 bases between them. Germline CDR1 and CDR2: MGHDK and SYGVNS.

The chain links TRBV10-2 to TRBJ1-4, with 11 bases fitting TRBD1. The CDR3 runs 15 residues. Unmatched junction bases numbered 4, after V lost 3 bases and J lost 7 bases. The germline V gene has CDR1 WSHSY and CDR2 SAAADI. CDR3 residues: CASSDPGQGGEKLFF. The CDR3 DNA reads TGCGCCAGCAGTGACCCGGGACAGGGGGGTGAAAAACTGTTTTTT.

V is TRBV5-1 and J is TRBJ2-7; 9 positions agree with TRBD1. V gave up 4 bases and J gave up 7 bases; unmatched junction bases: 6. Germline lookup yields CDR1 SGHRS and CDR2 YFSETQ. The CDR3 length is 13 residues. CDR3 nucleotide sequence: TGCGCCAGCAGCCCGGGACAGGGACCTGAGCAGTACTTC. Translating it yields CASSPGQGPEQYF.

Only a few counts were recorded for this clone. The DNA for the CDR3 is TGTGCCAGCAGCTTATCTGGCAGGGCCACAGATACGCAGTATTTT. Protein: CASSLSGRATDTQYF. The chain recombines TRBV7-2 with TRBJ2-3; D is possibly TRBD1 (5 bases). The CDR3 sequence is 15 residues long. V was pared by 2 bases and J by 2 bases, with 11 bases between. Germline loops: CDR1 SGHTA, CDR2 FQGNSA.

The chain links TRBV25-1 to TRBJ1-1; D possibly corresponds to TRBD1 (6 bases). There are 14 residues in the CDR3. The germline V and J ends were trimmed by 8 bases and 0 bases, with 13 bases remaining between them. Germline lookup yields CDR1 MGHDK and CDR2 SYGVNS. CDR3: CASLQGSLNTEAFF. CDR3 bases: TGTGCCAGCCTCCAGGGGAGTTTGAACACTGAAGCTTTCTTT. The whole variable domain, filled in from reference TRBV25-1 and TRBJ1-1, reads EADIYQTPRYLVIGTGKKITLECSQTMGHDKMYWYQQDPGMELHLIHYSYGVNSTEKGDLSSESTVSRIRTEHFPLTLESARPSHTSQYLCASLQGSLNTEAFFGQGTRLTVV.

In its sample, this clone was seen a few times. The J gene is TRBJ2-2, the V gene TRBV6-6, with TRBD1 matching 8 bases. J was trimmed by 7 bases and V by 4 bases; bases with no gene match: 11. Germline V CDR1 and CDR2: MNHNY, SVGAGI (reference sequence). The CDR3 has 16 amino acids. CDR3: CASSFTRTGMSGELFF. CDR3 coding DNA: TGTGCCAGCAGTTTTACGCGGACAGGGATGAGCGGGGAGCTGTTTTTT.

The gene calls are TRBV18 and TRBJ2-7; maybe TRBD1 (5 bases). The germline gives CDR1 KGHSH, CDR2 LQKENI. V was clipped by 4 bases and J by 3 bases, with 13 bases between them. This CDR3 region has 14 residues. Here the CDR3 reads CASSRGHNFYEQYF. CDR3 bases: TGTGCCAGCTCACGCGGACATAATTTCTACGAGCAGTACTTC.

This clone was picked up many times. V is TRBV5-8 and J is TRBJ2-1; 14 nucleotides line up with TRBD2. The V gene's germline CDR1 is SGHTS and CDR2 YDEGEE. The CDR3 has 14 residues. V dropped 6 bases and J dropped 15; count of bases not matched to a gene: 11. The CDR3 bases are TGTGCCAGCAAGCACCGAGGACTAGCGGGGGGCCTGTTCTTC. The encoded protein is CASKHRGLAGGLFF.

The gene calls are TRBV4-1 and TRBJ2-5; D perhaps matches TRBD2 (5 bases). The V gene's germline CDR1 is MGHRA and CDR2 YSYEKL. Trimming removed 1 base from V and 1 base from J, with 13 bases in between. This CDR3 spans 16 amino acids. The CDR3 nucleotides read TGCGCCAGCAGCCAAGGGGATAGGACTTCCCAAGAGACCCAGTACTTC. Translated, it gives CASSQGDRTSQETQYF.